This T cell receptor beta chain was recorded in a study of T-cell memory formation after mild COVID-19. The CDR3 is made up of 15 amino acids. The germline V and J ends were trimmed by 2 bases and 1 base, with 11 bases remaining between them. The germline CDR1 and CDR2 sequences are MGHRA and YSYEKL. TCRdb called the 5' RACE reads again in MiXCR, with one record for every CDR3 protein. The repertoire holds approximately 560,000 distinct CDR3 sequences, with about 18% as singletons. This clonotype was recorded a few times. The chain uses TRBV4-1 and TRBJ1-1, with a possible D match to TRBD1 (6 bases). This TCR was recovered from an adult woman who had mild COVID-19 (a few samples of this study predate the infection). Cell type and time point are not known. Sequenced: PBMCs or a T cell subset sorted from them (not recorded which). The CDR3 DNA is TGCGCCAGCAGCCAACTTACCAGGGGGAACACTGAAGCTTTCTTT. Protein product: CASSQLTRGNTEAFF.